These 14 T cell receptor beta chains share one sample of origin, sequenced in a study of neoadjuvant anti-PD-1 for oral cavity cancer. This table comes from immunoSEQ multiplex PCR, and its TCRdb copy is limited to in-frame clones, with some not included. Among 30,000 to 35,000 clones listed, around nine tenths were seen once. The source was PBMCs, collected before nivolumab (anti-PD-1) treatment. These receptor sequences come from a person aged 35 to 85 with oral cavity squamous cell carcinoma.

The chain has TRBV10-1 and TRBJ2-7; 11 bases map to TRBD1. The CDR3 totals 16 residues. V shed 4 bases and J 0 bases; nucleotides not matched to a gene: 5. Germline lookup yields CDR1 WNHNN and CDR2 SYGVQD (reference sequence). CDR3 nucleotides: TGCGCCAGCAGTGGTAGGGGGACAGGGGGCTCCTACGAGCAGTACTTC. Amino acids: CASSGRGTGGSYEQYF.

This sequence joins TRBV21-1 and TRBJ1-5; TRBD1, the table's D call, lacks a check against the DNA. TRBV21-1 is termed a pseudogene. This CDR3 has 19 residues. The CDR3 loop reads CASSKDRQGASNGNQPQHF. The DNA for the CDR3 is TGTGCCAGCAGCAAAGATAGACAGGGGGCATCAAACGGCAATCAGCCCCAGCATTTT.

The chain joins TRBV19 to TRBJ2-6; perhaps D is TRBD1 or TRBD2 (5 bases each). In germline, CDR1 is LNHDA, CDR2 SQIVND (reference sequence). The V gene lost 6 bases and the J gene lost 0 bases, with 15 bases spanning the gap. The CDR3 is made up of 17 amino acids. The CDR3 DNA is TGTGCCAGTAGCTTCCGGGACGATTTCTCTGGGGCCAACGTCCTGACTTTC. This gives the protein CASSFRDDFSGANVLTF.

V usage is TRBV19 and J usage is TRBJ2-7; D is uncertain. The CDR3 sequence is 12 residues long. The germline V gene encodes CDR1 LNHDA and CDR2 SQIVND (reference sequence). The V end was cut by 3 bases, the J end by 3 bases, with 6 bases between. This CDR3 reads CASSMGGYEQYF. The CDR3 DNA reads as TGTGCCAGTAGTATGGGCGGCTACGAGCAGTACTTC.

The rearrangement links TRBV15 to TRBJ2-7, with D unclear. Trimming pared 3 bases from V and 4 bases from J, leaving 10 bases between. The germline V gene has CDR1 LNHNV and CDR2 YYDKDF (reference sequence). This CDR3 is 13 amino acids long. CDR3 in amino acids: CATSRRFGYEQYF. The CDR3 nucleotides read TGTGCCACCAGCAGGCGCTTTGGGTACGAGCAGTACTTC.

CDR3 bases: TGTGCCAGCAGTTCGGGACCGGGCGAGGACGAGCAGTACTTC. It encodes CASSSGPGEDEQYF. The chain recombines TRBV6-5 with TRBJ2-7; TRBD1 or TRBD2 may be the D gene (5 bases each). Germline loops: CDR1 MNHEY, CDR2 SVGAGI. The CDR3 is made up of 14 amino acids. The V end was cut by 4 bases, the J end by 5 bases, with 15 bases between.

This clone has a handful of counts. CDR3 in DNA: TGTGCCAGTAGTATAGGCGGGAAGGAAAAACTGTTTTTT. Protein sequence: CASSIGGKEKLFF. The V call is TRBV19, the J call TRBJ1-4, with D unresolved. CDR3 size: 13 residues. V was clipped by 1 base and J by 8 bases, with 8 bases between them. Germline V gene sequence: CDR1 LNHDA, CDR2 SQIVND (reference sequence).

The rearrangement joins TRBV9 to TRBJ1-3; D is uncertain. Germline V CDR1 and CDR2: SGDLS, YYNGEE. Trimming took 0 bases from V and 1 from J, leaving 8 bases between them. This CDR3 has 15 residues. The CDR3 reads CASSVGGRSGNTIYF. The CDR3 DNA reads as TGTGCCAGCAGCGTAGGAGGGAGATCTGGAAACACCATATATTTT.

The V call is TRBV5-6, the J call TRBJ1-2; perhaps TRBD1 as D (5 bases). CDR1 and CDR2 from the germline V gene are SGHDT and YYEEEE. V lost 2 bases and J 4 bases, leaving 18 bases between the germline ends. The CDR3 is made up of 16 amino acids. The DNA of the CDR3 is TGTGCCAGCAGCTTTGGCGGACACGGTGCTGGCTATGGCTACACCTTC. Protein sequence: CASSFGGHGAGYGYTF.

J is TRBJ2-1 and V is TRBV2, with TRBD2 matching over 16 bases. This CDR3 has 17 amino acids. The V gene's germline CDR1 is SNHLY and CDR2 FYNNEI. Germline trimming cut 4 bases from V and 5 bases from J; bases unmatched to any gene: 5. Here the CDR3 reads CASSGGTSGGGNNEQFF. The CDR3 region has the DNA TGTGCCAGCAGTGGAGGGACTAGCGGGGGGGGAAACAATGAGCAGTTCTTC.

This chain uses TRBV2 with TRBJ1-5; 7 bases map to TRBD1. CDR3 size: 16 residues. The junction had 8 bases not matched to a gene; V was cut back by 6 bases and J by 0 bases. The germline V gene has CDR1 SNHLY and CDR2 FYNNEI. The CDR3 loop is CASRGHRGPSNQPQHF. The CDR3 nucleotides are TGTGCCAGCAGGGGCCACAGGGGCCCTAGCAATCAGCCCCAGCATTTT.

The chain combines TRBV11-1 with TRBJ2-1; 9 bases align to TRBD1. V was pared by 1 base and J by 3 bases, with 4 bases of the junction left unmatched. Germline loops: CDR1 SGHAT, CDR2 FQDESV (reference sequence). This CDR3 is 16 amino acids long. The CDR3 coding sequence is TGTGCCAGCAGCTTAGACAGGGGGCGCTTCTACAATGAGCAGTTCTTC. Amino acid sequence: CASSLDRGRFYNEQFF.

The CDR3 reads CASSQGGFYGYTF. The CDR3 DNA follows: TGTGCCAGCAGCCAAGGGGGGTTCTATGGCTACACCTTC. The chain employs TRBV14 and TRBJ1-2, with a weak D call TRBD1 (5 bases). The V gene lost 1 base and the J gene lost 4 bases, with 7 bases spanning the gap. Per germline, CDR1 SGHDN and CDR2 FVKESK. The CDR3 runs 13 residues.

This rearrangement joins TRBV7-9 to TRBJ1-4, with 7 positions matching TRBD1. Germline-derived CDR1 and CDR2 are SEHNR and FQNEAQ (reference sequence). The CDR3 has 16 amino acids. After removal of 5 bases from V and 4 bases from J, the junction contained 10 bases not matched to a gene. The CDR3 DNA follows: TGTGCCAGCAGCCAGACAACAGGGGCGATTAATGAAAAACTGTTTTTT. The encoded protein is CASSQTTGAINEKLFF.